This T cell receptor (beta chain) appears in the sequencing data of a study of T cell repertoires in MIS-A myocarditis (dated by TCRdb to about 2022). TCRbeta CDR3 regions were amplified with the immunoSEQ bias-controlled multiplex PCR and sequenced at high throughput. Per the original workflow: CDR3 sequences were collapsed and filtered by the immunoSEQ vendor pipeline to quantify abundance and frequency of each unique TCRbeta CDR3. Dominant CDR3 amino acid sequences were clustered with SARS-CoV-2-specific ImmuneCODE TCRbeta sequences by CD-HIT using a 90% global sequence identity threshold. Clones at frequencies from 0.1 to 1 were categorized as hyperexpanded, and clones at frequencies from 0.01 to 0.1 were categorized as large. For the dominant clones, CDR3 amino acid sequences and V and J gene assignments were confirmed with MiXCR. The R stringdist package was used to calculate Levenshtein distances between the patient clonotypes and the ImmuneCODE hits. The table was pulled from immuneACCESS by TCRdb, which kept in-frame rearrangements only. Such tables lose some clones; where checked, under half of the loss comes from unresolved V genes, and the rest has no known cause. That table supplies the V and J calls and clone size; D and trimming were determined from the DNA. For this sample there are 9,500 to 13,000 clones; approximately 90% appear just once. The top ten hold 2% to 2.5% of the sample.

The QIAamp DNA FFPE kit was used to extract genomic DNA from formalin-fixed paraffin-embedded autopsy tissue. A remark on this clone: The antigen it recognizes is unknown. Base-call qualities are not available, and no considerably larger clone is one nucleotide away.

Taken from the germline V gene, the CDR1 and CDR2 loops are SQVTM and ANQGSEA. Relative to germline, V is 7 bases shorter and J is 7 bases shorter, with 14 bases between their ends. The CDR3 sequence holds 12 residues, the cysteine and phenylalanine included. Left in the record is the CDR3 DNA by itself, 36 bases read in frame from the first base. In this chain, TRBV29-1 is recombined with TRBJ2-1; the D gene is not confidently resolved. Sequences were obtained from thoracic lymph node tissue obtained at autopsy. This receptor was taken from a man in his late teens or twenties with fulminant myocarditis from multisystem inflammatory syndrome in adults (MIS-A) after COVID-19. The CDR3 region: CSGAAGPNEQFF. The sequenced DNA is TGCAGCGGGGCGGCCGGACCAAATGAGCAGTTCTTC.